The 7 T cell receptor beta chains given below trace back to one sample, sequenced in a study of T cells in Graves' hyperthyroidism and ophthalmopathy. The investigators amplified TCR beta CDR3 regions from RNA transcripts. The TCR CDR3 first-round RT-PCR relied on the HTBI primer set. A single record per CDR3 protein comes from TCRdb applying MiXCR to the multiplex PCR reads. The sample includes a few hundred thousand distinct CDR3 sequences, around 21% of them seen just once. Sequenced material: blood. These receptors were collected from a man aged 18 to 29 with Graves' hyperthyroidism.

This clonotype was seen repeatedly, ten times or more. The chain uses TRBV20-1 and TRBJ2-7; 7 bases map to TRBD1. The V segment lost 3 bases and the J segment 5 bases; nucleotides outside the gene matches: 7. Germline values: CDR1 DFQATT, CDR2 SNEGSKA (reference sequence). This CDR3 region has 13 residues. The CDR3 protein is CSASSGTADEQYF. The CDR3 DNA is TGCAGTGCTAGCTCCGGGACAGCTGACGAGCAGTACTTC.

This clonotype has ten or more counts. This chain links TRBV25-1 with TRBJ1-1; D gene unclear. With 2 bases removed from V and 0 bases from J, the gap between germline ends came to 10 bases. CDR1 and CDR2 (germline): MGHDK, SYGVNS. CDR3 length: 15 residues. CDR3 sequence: CASSEAVGMNTEAFF. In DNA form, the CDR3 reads TGTGCCAGCAGTGAAGCTGTAGGGATGAACACTGAAGCTTTCTTT.

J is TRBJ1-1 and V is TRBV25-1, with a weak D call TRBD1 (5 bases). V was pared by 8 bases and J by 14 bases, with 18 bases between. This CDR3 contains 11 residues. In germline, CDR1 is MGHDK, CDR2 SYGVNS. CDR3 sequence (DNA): TGTGCCAGCCGGGCACAGGACCAGCAATTCTTT. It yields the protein CASRAQDQQFF.

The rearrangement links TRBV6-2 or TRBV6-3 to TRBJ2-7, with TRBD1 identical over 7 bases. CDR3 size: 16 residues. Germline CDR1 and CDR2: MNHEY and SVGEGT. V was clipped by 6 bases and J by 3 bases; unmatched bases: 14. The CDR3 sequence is CASSQWAETGNYEQYF. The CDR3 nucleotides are TGTGCCAGCAGCCAATGGGCCGAGACAGGGAACTACGAGCAGTACTTC.

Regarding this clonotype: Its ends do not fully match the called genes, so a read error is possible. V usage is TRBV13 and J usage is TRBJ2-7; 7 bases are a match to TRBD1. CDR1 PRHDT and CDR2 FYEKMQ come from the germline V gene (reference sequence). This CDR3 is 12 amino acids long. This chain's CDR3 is CASSRTGYEQCF. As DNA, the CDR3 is TGTGCCAGCAGCCGGACAGGCTACGAGCAGTGCTTC.

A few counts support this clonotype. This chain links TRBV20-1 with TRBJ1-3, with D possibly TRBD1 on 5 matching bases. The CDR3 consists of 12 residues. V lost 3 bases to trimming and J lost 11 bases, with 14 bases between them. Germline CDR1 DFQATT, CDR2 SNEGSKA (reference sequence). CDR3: CSASRRDLAIYF. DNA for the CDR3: TGCAGTGCTAGCAGAAGGGACTTAGCCATATATTTT.

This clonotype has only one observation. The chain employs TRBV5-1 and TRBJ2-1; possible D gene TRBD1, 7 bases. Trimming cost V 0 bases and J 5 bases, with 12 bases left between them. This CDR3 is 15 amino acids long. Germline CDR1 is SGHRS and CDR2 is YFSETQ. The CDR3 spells CASSLGAGGHNEQFF. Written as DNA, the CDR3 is TGCGCCAGCAGCTTGGGGGCAGGGGGGCACAATGAGCAGTTCTTC.